Listed here are 14 T cell receptor beta chains from one sample, sequenced in a study of a mutant IDH1 vaccine in newly diagnosed glioma. The table came from immunoSEQ multiplex PCR; TCRdb's copy has only in-frame clones and leaves some out. The sample shows about 85,000 clones, about nine tenths of them seen only once. What these receptors recognize is not known. Specified time point: week 47, end of study. Topical imiquimod accompanied each vaccine dose, which consisted of 300 ug of mutant IDH1 20-mer peptide. This material consisted of PBMCs, taken from a glioma patient whose treatment included an IDH1 peptide vaccine. The origin of the receptors is a woman aged 50 to 60 with glioma.

The rearrangement uses TRBV7-9 and TRBJ1-5; D is unclear. The CDR3 is 13 residues long. From germline, CDR1 is SEHNR and CDR2 FQNEAQ (reference sequence). Between the trimmed V and J ends, which lost 1 base and 7 bases, there was a span of 8 bases. The CDR3 loop is CASSLGQAQPQHF. CDR3 in DNA: TGTGCCAGCAGCTTAGGGCAGGCGCAGCCCCAGCATTTT.

The CDR3 loop reads CSALLAREQFF. CDR3 nucleotide sequence: TGCAGTGCCCTACTAGCGCGTGAGCAGTTCTTC. The chain carries TRBV20-1 and TRBJ2-1; 7 bases match TRBD2. The CDR3 covers 11 residues. The junction had 5 bases not matched to a gene; V was cut back by 6 bases and J by 9 bases. Germline V gives CDR1 DFQATT, CDR2 SNEGSKA (reference sequence).

This clone occurred a few times. The CDR3 DNA reads TGTGCCTGTACTGGGGGTCACACCGGGGAGCTGTTTTTT. Translation gives CACTGGHTGELFF. The V call is TRBV30, the J call TRBJ2-2, with D perhaps TRBD1 or TRBD2 (5 bases each). Per germline, CDR1 GTSNPN and CDR2 SVGIG (reference sequence). The CDR3 sequence is 13 residues long. Trimming took 6 bases from V and 3 from J, leaving 11 bases between them.

The chain carries TRBV6-5 and TRBJ2-4; D possibly corresponds to TRBD2 (6 bases). Germline V gene sequence: CDR1 MNHEY, CDR2 SVGAGI. The CDR3 has 14 residues. Trimming removed 0 bases from V and 9 bases from J, with 12 bases in between. The CDR3 is CASSYSSGVGIQYF. The CDR3 DNA reads TGTGCCAGCAGTTACTCATCGGGGGTGGGCATTCAGTACTTC.

The chain joins TRBV18 to TRBJ2-1; 13 bases line up with TRBD2. The V segment lost 0 bases and the J segment 4 bases; nucleotides outside the gene matches: 0. CDR1 and CDR2 (germline): KGHSH, LQKENI. The CDR3 sequence is 16 residues long. CDR3 loop: CASSPPGLAGYNEQFF. CDR3 nucleotide sequence: TGTGCCAGCTCACCACCGGGACTAGCGGGATACAATGAGCAGTTCTTC.

Turning to this clone: One junction end disagrees with the germline gene, perhaps due to a read error. The chain employs TRBV7-7 and TRBJ2-5; 8 positions match TRBD1. Germline V gives CDR1 SSHAT, CDR2 FNYEAQ (reference sequence). The CDR3 is made up of 15 amino acids. CDR3 bases: TGTGCTAGCAGCCAAGGGACAGGCAGGGCAGAGACCCAGTACTTC. Translation: CASSQGTGRAETQYF.

V gene TRBV4-1 combines with J gene TRBJ2-1; 10 positions agree with TRBD2. Trimming removed 0 bases from V and 4 bases from J; junction bases left unmatched: 6. Per the germline V gene, CDR1 is MGHRA and CDR2 is YSYEKL. The CDR3 loop spans 17 amino acids. The CDR3 is CASSQDQSGRAYNEQFF. The CDR3 DNA reads as TGCGCCAGCAGCCAAGATCAAAGCGGGAGGGCTTACAATGAGCAGTTCTTC.

The rearrangement links TRBV19 to TRBJ1-1; D ambiguous. The CDR3 spans 13 residues. Germline V lookup: CDR1 LNHDA, CDR2 SQIVND (reference sequence). Trimming took off 4 bases at V and 5 bases at J, with 11 bases between the two ends. CDR3 residues: CASSKTETTEAFF. The CDR3 coding sequence is TGTGCCAGTAGTAAGACCGAAACAACTGAAGCTTTCTTT.

This clone was observed a single time. The chain recombines TRBV5-8 with TRBJ2-1; D call uncertain. Germline CDR1 is SGHTS and CDR2 is YDEGEE. The CDR3 contains 12 residues. V shed 7 bases and J shed 8 bases, with 13 bases lying between them. The CDR3 DNA follows: TGTGCCAGCGTCGGTAGTTGGTATGAGCAGTTCTTC. Translated, it gives CASVGSWYEQFF.

The chain carries TRBV9 and TRBJ2-3; 10 bases match TRBD1. The junction had 3 bases not matched to a gene; V was cut back by 3 bases and J by 5 bases. The CDR3 contains 14 residues. Germline values: CDR1 SGDLS, CDR2 YYNGEE. The CDR3 DNA is TGTGCCAGCAGCGGCGGGACAGGGGTAGATACGCAGTATTTT. It yields the protein CASSGGTGVDTQYF.

About this clone: Other DNA sequences in this specimen translate into the identical CDR3. CDR3 protein: CASSLNRATEAFF. In DNA, the CDR3 is TGTGCCAGCAGTTTAAACAGGGCAACTGAAGCTTTCTTT. V and J are TRBV27 and TRBJ1-1, with D possibly being TRBD1 (6 bases). Between the trimmed V and J ends, which lost 2 bases and 5 bases, there was a span of 9 bases. In germline, CDR1 is MNHEY, CDR2 SMNVEV (reference sequence). The CDR3 runs to 13 residues.

V and J are TRBV9 and TRBJ2-1, with TRBD2 matching over 13 bases. The trim removed 4 bases at V and 9 bases at J, leaving 4 bases unmatched. The CDR3 spans 14 residues. From germline, CDR1 is SGDLS and CDR2 YYNGEE. CDR3 in amino acids: CASSFGLAGAEQFF. CDR3 sequence (DNA): TGTGCCAGCAGCTTCGGACTAGCGGGAGCTGAGCAGTTCTTC. The full variable domain, with the rest looked up from reference TRBV9 and TRBJ2-1, is DSGVTQTPKHLITATGQRVTLRCSPRSGDLSVYWYQQSLDQGLQFLIQYYNGEERAKGNILERFSAQQFPDLHSELNLSSLELGDSALYFCASSFGLAGAEQFFGPGTRLTVL.

This chain uses TRBV7-3 with TRBJ2-3; tentatively, D is TRBD1 (7 bases). The length of the CDR3 is 16 residues. From germline, CDR1 is SGHTA and CDR2 FQGTGA. Trimming left V 4 bases short and J 1 base short, with 15 bases between. The CDR3 spells CASSSGTVAGTDTQYF. The CDR3 nucleotides are TGTGCCAGCAGCTCCGGGACAGTAGCGGGCACAGATACGCAGTATTTT.

The chain carries TRBV10-2 and TRBJ2-7; 10 positions match TRBD2. CDR1 and CDR2 from the germline V gene are WSHSY and SAAADI. V lost 4 bases to trimming and J lost 6 bases; unmatched junction nucleotides: 9. This CDR3 comprises 15 residues. The CDR3, as DNA: TGCGCCAGCAGTGGAGGGGCTAGCGGGAGACCCGAGCAGTACTTC. Residues: CASSGGASGRPEQYF.